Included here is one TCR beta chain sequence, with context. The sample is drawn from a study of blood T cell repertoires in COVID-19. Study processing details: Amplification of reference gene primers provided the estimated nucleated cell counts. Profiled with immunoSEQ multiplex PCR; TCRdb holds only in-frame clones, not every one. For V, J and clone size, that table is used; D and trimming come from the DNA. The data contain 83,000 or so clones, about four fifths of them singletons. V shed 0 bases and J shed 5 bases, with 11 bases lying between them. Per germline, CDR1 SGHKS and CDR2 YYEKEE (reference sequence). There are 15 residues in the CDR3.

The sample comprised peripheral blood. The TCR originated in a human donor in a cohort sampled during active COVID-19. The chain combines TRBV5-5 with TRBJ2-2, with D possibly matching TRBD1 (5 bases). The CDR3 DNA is TGTGCCAGCAGCTTGGAAGGGGCTTGGACCGGGGAGCTGTTTTTT. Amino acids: CASSLEGAWTGELFF.